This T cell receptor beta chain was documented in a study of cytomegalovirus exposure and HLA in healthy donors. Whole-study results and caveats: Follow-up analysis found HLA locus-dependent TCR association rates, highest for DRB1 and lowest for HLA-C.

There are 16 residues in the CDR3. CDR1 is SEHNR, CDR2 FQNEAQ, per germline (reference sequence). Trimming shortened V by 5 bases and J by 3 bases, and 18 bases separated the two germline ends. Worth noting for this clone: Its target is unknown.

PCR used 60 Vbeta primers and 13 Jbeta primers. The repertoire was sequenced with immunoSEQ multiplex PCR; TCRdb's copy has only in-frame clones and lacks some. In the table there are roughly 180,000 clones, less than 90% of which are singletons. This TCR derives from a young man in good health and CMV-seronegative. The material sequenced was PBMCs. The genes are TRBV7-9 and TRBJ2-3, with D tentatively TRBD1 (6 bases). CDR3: CASSTGSGDLTDTQYF. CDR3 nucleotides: TGTGCCAGCAGCACAGGGAGTGGGGATTTGACAGATACGCAGTATTTT.